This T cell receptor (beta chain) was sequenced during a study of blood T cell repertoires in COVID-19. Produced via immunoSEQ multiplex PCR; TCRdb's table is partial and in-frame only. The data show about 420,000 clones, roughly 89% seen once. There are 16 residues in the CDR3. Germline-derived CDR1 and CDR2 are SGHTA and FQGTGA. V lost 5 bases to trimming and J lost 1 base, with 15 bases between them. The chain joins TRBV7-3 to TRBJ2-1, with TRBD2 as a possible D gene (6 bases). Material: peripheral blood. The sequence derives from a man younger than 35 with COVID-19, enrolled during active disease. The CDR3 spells CASSPVAATSYNEQFF. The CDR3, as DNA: TGTGCCAGCAGCCCGGTAGCGGCCACGTCCTACAATGAGCAGTTCTTC.